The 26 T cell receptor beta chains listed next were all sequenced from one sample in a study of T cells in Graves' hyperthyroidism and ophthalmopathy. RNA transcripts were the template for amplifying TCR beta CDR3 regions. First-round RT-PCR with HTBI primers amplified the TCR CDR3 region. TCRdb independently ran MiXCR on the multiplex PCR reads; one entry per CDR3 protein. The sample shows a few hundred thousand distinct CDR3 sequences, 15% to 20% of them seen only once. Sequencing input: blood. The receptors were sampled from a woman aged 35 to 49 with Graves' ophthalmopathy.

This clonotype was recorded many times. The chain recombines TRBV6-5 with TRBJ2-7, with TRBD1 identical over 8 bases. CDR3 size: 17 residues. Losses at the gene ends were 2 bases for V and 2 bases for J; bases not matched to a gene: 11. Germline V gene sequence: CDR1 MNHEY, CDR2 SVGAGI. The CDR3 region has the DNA TGTGCCAGCAGTTACAACCCCGGGGACAGGCTAACCTACGAGCAGTACTTC. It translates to CASSYNPGDRLTYEQYF.

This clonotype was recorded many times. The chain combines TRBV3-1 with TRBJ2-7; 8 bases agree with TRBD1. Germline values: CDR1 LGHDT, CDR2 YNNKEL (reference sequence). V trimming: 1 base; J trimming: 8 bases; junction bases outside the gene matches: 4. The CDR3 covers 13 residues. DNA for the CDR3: TGTGCCAGCAGCCAAGGCAGGGGGCAGAAGCAGTACTTC. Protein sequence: CASSQGRGQKQYF.

CDR3 bases: TGTGCCAGCAGTTTATCGCCAGGGTTGAGCAATCAGCCCCAGCATTTT. It specifies CASSLSPGLSNQPQHF. This chain links TRBV27 with TRBJ1-5; a possible D gene is TRBD1 (5 bases). Trimming pared 0 bases from V and 1 base from J, leaving 10 bases between. Germline V lookup: CDR1 MNHEY, CDR2 SMNVEV (reference sequence). The CDR3 totals 16 residues.

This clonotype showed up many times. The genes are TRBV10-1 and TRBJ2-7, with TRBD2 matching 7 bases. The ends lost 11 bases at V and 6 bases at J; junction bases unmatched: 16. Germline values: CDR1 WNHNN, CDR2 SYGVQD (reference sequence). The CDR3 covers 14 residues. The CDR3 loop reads CAQLGGDYQSEQYF. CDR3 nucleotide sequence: TGCGCCCAATTGGGGGGGGACTATCAAAGCGAGCAGTACTTC.

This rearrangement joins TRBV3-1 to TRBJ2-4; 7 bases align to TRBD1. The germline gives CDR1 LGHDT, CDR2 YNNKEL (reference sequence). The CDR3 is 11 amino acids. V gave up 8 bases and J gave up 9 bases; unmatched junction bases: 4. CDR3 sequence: CASRSGGIQYF. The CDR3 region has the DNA TGTGCCAGCCGCTCAGGGGGCATTCAGTACTTC.

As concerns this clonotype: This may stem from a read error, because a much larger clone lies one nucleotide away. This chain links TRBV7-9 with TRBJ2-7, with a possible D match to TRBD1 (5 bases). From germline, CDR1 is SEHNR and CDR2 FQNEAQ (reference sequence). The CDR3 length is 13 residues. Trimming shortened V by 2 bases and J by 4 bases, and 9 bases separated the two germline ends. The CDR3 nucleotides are TGTGCCAGCAGCTTACAGGGCGTTTACGAGCAGTACTTC. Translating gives CASSLQGVYEQYF.

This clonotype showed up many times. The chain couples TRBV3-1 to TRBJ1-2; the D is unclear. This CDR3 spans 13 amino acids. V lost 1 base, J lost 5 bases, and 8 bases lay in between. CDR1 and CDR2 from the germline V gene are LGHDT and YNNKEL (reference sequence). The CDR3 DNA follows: TGTGCCAGCAGCCAAGGGGCGGATTATGGCTACACCTTC. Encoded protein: CASSQGADYGYTF.

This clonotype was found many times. CDR3 in DNA: TGTGCCAGCAAGCCTAACAGTAACTATGGCTACACCTTC. This codes for CASKPNSNYGYTF. The chain carries TRBV5-4 and TRBJ1-2, with D uncertain. Trimming removed 6 bases at V and 1 base at J, with 10 bases between. In germline, CDR1 is SGHNT, CDR2 YYREEE (reference sequence). The CDR3 covers 13 residues. Based on the CDR3 plus reference TRBV5-4 and TRBJ1-2, the full variable domain is ETGVTQSPTHLIKTRGQQVTLRCSSQSGHNTVSWYQQALGQGPQFIFQYYREEENGRGNFPPRFSGLQFPNYSSELNVNALELDDSALYLCASKPNSNYGYTFGSGTRLTVV.

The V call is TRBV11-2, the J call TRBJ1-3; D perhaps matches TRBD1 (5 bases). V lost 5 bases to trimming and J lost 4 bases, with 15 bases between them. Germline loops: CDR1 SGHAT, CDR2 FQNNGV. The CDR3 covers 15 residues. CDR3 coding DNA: TGTGCCAGCAGCCCACTCGGGGCCTCGGGAAACACCATATATTTT. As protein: CASSPLGASGNTIYF.

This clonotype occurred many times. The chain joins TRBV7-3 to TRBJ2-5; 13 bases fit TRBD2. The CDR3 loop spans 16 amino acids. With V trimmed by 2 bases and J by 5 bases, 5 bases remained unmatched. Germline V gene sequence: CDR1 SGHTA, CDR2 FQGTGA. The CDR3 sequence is CASSLGTSGIRETQYF. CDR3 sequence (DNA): TGTGCCAGCAGCTTAGGGACTAGCGGGATACGGGAGACCCAGTACTTC.

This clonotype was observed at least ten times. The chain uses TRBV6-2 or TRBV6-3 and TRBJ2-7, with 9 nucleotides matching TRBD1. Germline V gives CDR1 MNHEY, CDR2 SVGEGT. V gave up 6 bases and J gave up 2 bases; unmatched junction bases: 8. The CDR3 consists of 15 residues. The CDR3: CASRQPGQGTYEQYF. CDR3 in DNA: TGTGCCAGCAGGCAACCGGGACAGGGAACCTACGAGCAGTACTTC.

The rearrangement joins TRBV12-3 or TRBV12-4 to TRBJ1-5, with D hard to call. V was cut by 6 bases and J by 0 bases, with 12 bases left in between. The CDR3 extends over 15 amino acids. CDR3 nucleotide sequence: TGTGCCAGCAGCGACGCTCTGGGTAGCAATCAGCCCCAGCATTTT. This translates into CASSDALGSNQPQHF.

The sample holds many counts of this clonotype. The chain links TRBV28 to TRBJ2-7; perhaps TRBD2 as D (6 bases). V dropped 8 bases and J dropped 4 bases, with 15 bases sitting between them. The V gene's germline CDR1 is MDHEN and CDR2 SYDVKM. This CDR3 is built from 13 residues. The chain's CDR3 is CASVSGRLYEQYF. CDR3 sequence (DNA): TGTGCCAGCGTCTCAGGGAGGTTGTACGAGCAGTACTTC.

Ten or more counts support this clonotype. Written as DNA, the CDR3 is TGTGCCAGCCCGGCCGGCGTAGGCACTGAAGCTTTCTTT. It specifies CASPAGVGTEAFF. The chain joins TRBV11-3 to TRBJ1-1; the D is unclear. The ends were cut back, 8 bases at V and 4 bases at J, with 14 bases in the middle. CDR3 length equals 13 residues. Germline V gives CDR1 SGHNT, CDR2 YENEEA.

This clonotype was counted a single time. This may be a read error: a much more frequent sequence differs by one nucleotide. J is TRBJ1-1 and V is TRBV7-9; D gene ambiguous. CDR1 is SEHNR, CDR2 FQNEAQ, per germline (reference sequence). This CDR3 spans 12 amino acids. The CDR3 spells CGSIYPDTEAFF. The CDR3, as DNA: TGTGGCAGCATCTACCCGGACACTGAAGCTTTCTTT.

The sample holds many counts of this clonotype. Written as DNA, the CDR3 is TGTGCCAGCACCCCATCCCACAACTACGAGCAGTACTTC. This gives the protein CASTPSHNYEQYF. The chain couples TRBV28 to TRBJ2-7; no definite D call. Trimming took off 7 bases at V and 3 bases at J, with 13 bases between the two ends. The CDR3 has 13 residues. Germline V gene sequence: CDR1 MDHEN, CDR2 SYDVKM.

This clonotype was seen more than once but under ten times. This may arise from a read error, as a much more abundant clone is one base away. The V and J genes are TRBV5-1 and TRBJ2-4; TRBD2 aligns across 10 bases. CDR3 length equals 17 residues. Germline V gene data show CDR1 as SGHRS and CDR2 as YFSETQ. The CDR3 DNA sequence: TGCTCCAGCAGCTTGAGCCTAGCGGGAGATGCCAAAAACATTCAGTACTTC. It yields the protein CSSSLSLAGDAKNIQYF.

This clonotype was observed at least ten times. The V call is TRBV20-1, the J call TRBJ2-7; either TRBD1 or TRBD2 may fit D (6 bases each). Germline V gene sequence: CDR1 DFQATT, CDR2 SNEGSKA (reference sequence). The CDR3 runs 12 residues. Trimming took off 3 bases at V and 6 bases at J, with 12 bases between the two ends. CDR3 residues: CSARGGAPEQYF. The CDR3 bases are TGCAGTGCTAGGGGGGGCGCTCCCGAGCAGTACTTC.

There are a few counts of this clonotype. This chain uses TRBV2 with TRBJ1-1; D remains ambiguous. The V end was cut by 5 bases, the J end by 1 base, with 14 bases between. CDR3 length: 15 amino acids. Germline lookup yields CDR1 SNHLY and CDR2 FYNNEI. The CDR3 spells CASSQAGSRNTEAFF. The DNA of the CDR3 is TGTGCCAGCAGTCAGGCGGGCTCGAGGAACACTGAAGCTTTCTTT.

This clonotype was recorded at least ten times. CDR3 sequence reads: CASSPRKAENTEAFF. The CDR3 nucleotides are TGTGCCAGCTCACCCCGAAAGGCAGAAAACACTGAAGCTTTCTTT. This chain connects TRBV18 to TRBJ1-1; D is unresolved. Trimming removed 3 bases at V and 2 bases at J, with 13 bases between. The CDR3 sequence is 15 residues long. In germline, CDR1 is KGHSH, CDR2 LQKENI. Filled out from reference TRBV18 and TRBJ1-1, the complete variable domain reads NAGVMQNPRHLVRRRGQEARLRCSPMKGHSHVYWYRQLPEEGLKFMVYLQKENIIDESGMPKERFSAEFPKEGPSILRIQQVVRGDSAAYFCASSPRKAENTEAFFGQGTRLTVV.

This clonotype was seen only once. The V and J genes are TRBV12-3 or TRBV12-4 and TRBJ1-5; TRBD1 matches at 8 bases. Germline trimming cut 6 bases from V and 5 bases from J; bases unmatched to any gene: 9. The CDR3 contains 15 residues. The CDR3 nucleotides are TGTGCCAGCAGCCGTACAGGGGGAGTGGATCAGCCCCAGCATTTT. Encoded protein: CASSRTGGVDQPQHF.

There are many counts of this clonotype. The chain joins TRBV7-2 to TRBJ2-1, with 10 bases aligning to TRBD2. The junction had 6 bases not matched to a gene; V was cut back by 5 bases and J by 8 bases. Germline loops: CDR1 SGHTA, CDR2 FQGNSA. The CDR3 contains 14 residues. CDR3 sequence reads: CASSPGTSVHEQFF. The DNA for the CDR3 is TGTGCCAGCAGCCCCGGGACTAGCGTTCATGAGCAGTTCTTC.

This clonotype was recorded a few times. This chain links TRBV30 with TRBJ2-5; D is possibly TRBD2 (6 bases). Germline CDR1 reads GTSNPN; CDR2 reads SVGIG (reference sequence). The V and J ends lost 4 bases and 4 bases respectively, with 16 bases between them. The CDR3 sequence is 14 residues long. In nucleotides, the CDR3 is TGTGCCTGGACGCCTTTGGGACTGAGAGAGACCCAGTACTTC. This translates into CAWTPLGLRETQYF. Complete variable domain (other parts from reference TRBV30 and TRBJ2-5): SQTIHQWPATLVQPVGSPLSLECTVEGTSNPNLYWYRQAAGRGLQLLFYSVGIGQISSEVPQNLSASRPQDRQFILSSKKLLLSDSGFYLCAWTPLGLRETQYFGPGTRLLVL.

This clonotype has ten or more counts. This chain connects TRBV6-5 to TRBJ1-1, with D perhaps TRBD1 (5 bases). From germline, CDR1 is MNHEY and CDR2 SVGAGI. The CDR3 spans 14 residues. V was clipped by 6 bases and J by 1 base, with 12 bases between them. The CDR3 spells CASSQLTGNTEAFF. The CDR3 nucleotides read TGTGCCAGCAGCCAATTAACAGGGAACACTGAAGCTTTCTTT.

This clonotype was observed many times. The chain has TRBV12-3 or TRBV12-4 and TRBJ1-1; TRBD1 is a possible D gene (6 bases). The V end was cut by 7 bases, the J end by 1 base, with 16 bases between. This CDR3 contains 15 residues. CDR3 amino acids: CASTLGWGPNTEAFF. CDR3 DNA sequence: TGTGCCAGCACCCTAGGGTGGGGGCCGAACACTGAAGCTTTCTTT.

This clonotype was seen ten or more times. Here the CDR3 reads CAWKRGLNTGELFF. DNA for the CDR3: TGTGCCTGGAAACGGGGCCTGAACACCGGGGAGCTGTTTTTT. The rearrangement uses TRBV30 and TRBJ2-2; TRBD1 or TRBD2 may be the D gene (5 bases each). V was shortened by 4 bases and J by 1 base, with 10 bases between the two germline ends. The germline CDR1 and CDR2 sequences are GTSNPN and SVGIG (reference sequence). The CDR3 contains 14 residues.